Each of the 28 T cell receptor beta chains below was sequenced from the same sample in a study of CD4 T cells in relation to SARS-CoV-2 and coronaviruses. The antigens of these receptors remain unknown. Sequencing was performed with immunoSEQ multiplex PCR; in TCRdb, only in-frame clones are kept and a portion is missing. This table holds some 45,000 clones, 82% found once. The sequencing sample was made of naive CD4+ T cells from PBMCs, cultured in vitro. The subset here: naive CD4+ T cells isolated by negative enrichment. The receptors come from an adult with COVID-19.

The chain uses TRBV25-1 and TRBJ2-3; D might be TRBD2 (6 bases). CDR1 is MGHDK and CDR2 is SYGVNS in the germline V gene. The CDR3 is 16 residues long. V lost 5 bases, J lost 4 bases, and 19 bases lay in between. The CDR3 loop is CASSSRDSTYPDTQYF. The CDR3 DNA sequence: TGTGCCAGCAGTTCTCGGGACTCAACTTATCCAGATACGCAGTATTTT.

The chain has TRBV18 and TRBJ2-1; D ambiguous. The CDR3 covers 12 residues. The germline V and J ends were trimmed by 3 bases and 8 bases, with 8 bases remaining between them. Per the germline V gene, CDR1 is KGHSH and CDR2 is LQKENI. This chain's CDR3 is CASSPVRDEQFF. CDR3 sequence (DNA): TGTGCCAGCTCACCTGTGCGCGATGAGCAGTTCTTC.

The genes are TRBV5-1 and TRBJ2-1; TRBD1 matches at 9 bases. The CDR3 totals 14 residues. The V gene's germline CDR1 is SGHRS and CDR2 YFSETQ. The CDR3 nucleotides read TGCGCAAGTCTCCCGGGGACAGGGTACAATGAGCAGTTCTTC. Protein sequence: CASLPGTGYNEQFF.

The chain recombines TRBV12-5 with TRBJ2-5; D perhaps matches TRBD1 (6 bases). Trimming cost V 7 bases and J 5 bases, with 14 bases left between them. The CDR3 contains 13 residues. Germline values: CDR1 LGHNT, CDR2 FRNRAP. The CDR3 DNA is TGTGCTAGTGCCCAGGGGATCGGGGAGACCCAGTACTTC. Protein sequence: CASAQGIGETQYF.

This sequence joins TRBV3-1 (or the pseudogene TRBV3-2) and TRBJ2-3; 8 nucleotides line up with TRBD2. The CDR3 extends over 14 amino acids. After removal of 8 bases from V and 4 bases from J, the junction contained 8 bases not matched to a gene. Germline assignment: CDR1 LGHDT and CDR2 YNNKEL (reference sequence). This CDR3 reads CASSSSGYADTQYF. The CDR3 DNA follows: TGTGCCAGCTCCTCTAGCGGGTATGCAGATACGCAGTATTTT.

The J gene is TRBJ1-3, the V gene TRBV6-5, with a weak D call TRBD1 (6 bases). Germline V gene sequence: CDR1 MNHEY, CDR2 SVGAGI. CDR3 length: 15 amino acids. V lost 6 bases to trimming and J lost 0 bases, with 12 bases between them. The CDR3 bases are TGTGCCAGCAGCCAGACAGGCTCCTCTGGAAACACCATATATTTT. Amino acid sequence: CASSQTGSSGNTIYF.

The chain carries TRBV6-1 and TRBJ2-3, with unresolved D. The V end lost 1 base, the J end lost 3 bases, and 11 bases lay between the germline ends. This CDR3 is 15 amino acids long. Germline V lookup: CDR1 MNHNS, CDR2 SASEGT. CDR3 loop: CASSEGRSETDTQYF. The CDR3, as DNA: TGTGCCAGCAGTGAAGGGCGGTCCGAAACAGATACGCAGTATTTT.

This clone was picked up one time. The CDR3 DNA sequence: TGTGCCAGCAGCTTAGGTTTTGGGGGGGAAGAGACCCAGTACTTC. Translating gives CASSLGFGGEETQYF. The chain combines TRBV11-2 with TRBJ2-5; 7 nucleotides match TRBD2. CDR3 size: 15 residues. Trimming at V came to 1 base and at J to 3 bases, leaving 5 bases not matched to a gene. CDR1 and CDR2 from the germline V gene are SGHAT and FQNNGV.

The chain uses TRBV13 and TRBJ2-7, with D possibly called TRBD1 or TRBD2 (6 bases each). V lost 1 base, J lost 0 bases, and 10 bases lay in between. This CDR3 has 15 amino acids. Per the germline V gene, CDR1 is PRHDT and CDR2 is FYEKMQ (reference sequence). The CDR3 DNA is TGTGCCAGCAGCTTAGCGGGGGCTAGCTCCTACGAGCAGTACTTC. Its translation: CASSLAGASSYEQYF.

This rearrangement joins TRBV3-1 (or the pseudogene TRBV3-2) to TRBJ2-7; TRBD2 matches 10 bases. The CDR3 sequence is 16 residues long. The germline V gene has CDR1 LGHDT and CDR2 YNNKEL (reference sequence). Trimming took 0 bases from V and 5 from J; bases not matched to a gene: 7. CDR3 loop: CASSQDRGTSENEQYF. In nucleotides, the CDR3 is TGTGCCAGCAGCCAAGATAGGGGGACTAGCGAGAACGAGCAGTACTTC.

The chain employs TRBV5-1 and TRBJ1-1, with TRBD1 as a possible D gene (5 bases). Per germline, CDR1 SGHRS and CDR2 YFSETQ. The CDR3 covers 14 residues. V gave up 4 bases and J gave up 1 base, with 11 bases separating them. CDR3: CASSTGTSNTEAFF. DNA of the CDR3: TGCGCCAGCAGCACCGGGACGTCGAACACTGAAGCTTTCTTT.

J is TRBJ1-3 and V is TRBV11-3, with 11 bases identical to TRBD1. V trimming: 5 bases; J trimming: 0 bases; junction bases outside the gene matches: 6. The CDR3 spans 17 residues. The germline gives CDR1 SGHNT, CDR2 YENEEA. CDR3 in amino acids: CASSPGQGASSGNTIYF. CDR3 nucleotides: TGTGCCAGCAGCCCCGGACAGGGGGCTAGCTCTGGAAACACCATATATTTT.

The rearrangement joins TRBV10-3 to TRBJ2-3; D may be TRBD2 (6 bases). Trimming left V 10 bases short and J 5 bases short, with 22 bases between. The CDR3 covers 15 residues. In germline, CDR1 is ENHRY, CDR2 SYGVKD. CDR3 region: CASGPGDRVGDTQYF. CDR3 coding DNA: TGTGCCAGCGGCCCGGGAGACCGGGTAGGAGATACGCAGTATTTT.

The V gene is TRBV10-3, the J gene TRBJ1-1; D gene unclear. This CDR3 has 11 residues. The ends were cut back, 6 bases at V and 5 bases at J, with 7 bases in the middle. CDR1 and CDR2 (germline): ENHRY, SYGVKD. CDR3 bases: TGTGCCATCAGGGCCGGGACTGAAGCTTTCTTT. Protein sequence: CAIRAGTEAFF.

V gene TRBV21-1 combines with J gene TRBJ2-7. TRBV21-1 is a recognized pseudogene. The length of the CDR3 is 16 residues. CDR3 sequence: CASSRSKGRINYEQYF. The CDR3 bases are TGTGCCAGCAGCCGATCGAAGGGCAGGATTAACTACGAGCAGTACTTC.

The V gene is TRBV28, the J gene TRBJ1-3; the D gene is possibly TRBD1 (5 bases). Trimming removed 6 bases from V and 4 bases from J, with 16 bases in between. The CDR3 is made up of 15 amino acids. Germline lookup yields CDR1 MDHEN and CDR2 SYDVKM. The CDR3 sequence is CASSLNGASGNTIYF. The CDR3, as DNA: TGTGCCAGCAGCCTCAACGGGGCTTCCGGAAACACCATATATTTT.

This clone was observed once. The chain is built from TRBV28 and TRBJ1-5; no definite D call. CDR1 and CDR2 from the germline V gene are MDHEN and SYDVKM. The V and J ends lost 6 bases and 0 bases respectively, with 15 bases between them. The CDR3 sequence is 16 residues long. The CDR3 nucleotides are TGTGCCAGCAGCCCCTCCGTTCTATATAGCAATCAGCCCCAGCATTTT. As protein: CASSPSVLYSNQPQHF.

The chain carries TRBV3-1 (or the pseudogene TRBV3-2) and TRBJ1-1; D is unresolved. The ends were cut back, 2 bases at V and 5 bases at J, with 6 bases in the middle. This CDR3 has 12 amino acids. Per germline, CDR1 LGHDT and CDR2 YNNKEL (reference sequence). In DNA form, the CDR3 reads TGTGCCAGCAGCCAACCGGAGACTGAAGCTTTCTTT. Translation gives CASSQPETEAFF.

The gene calls are TRBV19 and TRBJ2-7, with TRBD2 as a possible D gene (6 bases). The CDR3 has 14 amino acids. V was clipped by 7 bases and J by 2 bases, with 15 bases between them. Germline CDR1 reads LNHDA; CDR2 reads SQIVND (reference sequence). DNA of the CDR3: TGTGCCAGTAATGGGGGGATGGACCCCTACGAGCAGTACTTC. Its protein is CASNGGMDPYEQYF.

This clone was seen a single time. The chain has TRBV5-5 and TRBJ2-1; D gene uncertain. The germline V and J ends were trimmed by 4 bases and 8 bases, with 10 bases remaining between them. Per germline, CDR1 SGHKS and CDR2 YYEKEE (reference sequence). The CDR3 covers 12 residues. CDR3 DNA sequence: TGTGCCAGCAGCCCCTATAGAGATGAGCAGTTCTTC. It yields the protein CASSPYRDEQFF.

The chain recombines TRBV20-1 with TRBJ2-7; D remains unclear. Germline V gives CDR1 DFQATT, CDR2 SNEGSKA (reference sequence). The CDR3 consists of 12 residues. V was pared by 3 bases and J by 1 base, with 7 bases between. The CDR3: CSASSASYEQYF. In DNA form, the CDR3 reads TGCAGTGCTAGTTCTGCGTCCTACGAGCAGTACTTC.

J is TRBJ1-1 and V is TRBV18; possible D gene TRBD1, 6 bases. The V and J ends lost 5 bases and 6 bases respectively, with 19 bases between them. CDR1 and CDR2 from the germline V gene are KGHSH and LQKENI. This CDR3 comprises 15 residues. CDR3 sequence: CASSSNTGRGPEAFF. Here the CDR3 DNA reads TGTGCCAGCTCATCAAACACAGGGAGGGGACCTGAAGCTTTCTTT. The full variable domain, rest sourced from reference TRBV18 and TRBJ1-1, is NAGVMQNPRHLVRRRGQEARLRCSPMKGHSHVYWYRQLPEEGLKFMVYLQKENIIDESGMPKERFSAEFPKEGPSILRIQQVVRGDSAAYFCASSSNTGRGPEAFFGQGTRLTVV.

This sequence joins TRBV27 and TRBJ2-7, with D possibly being TRBD1 (6 bases). Germline CDR1 MNHEY, CDR2 SMNVEV (reference sequence). The CDR3 is 13 residues long. Trimming took off 6 bases at V and 11 bases at J, with 20 bases between the two ends. CDR3 in DNA: TGTGCCAGCAGAGAACTCTACAGGGCGGTGAAGTACTTC. Amino acid sequence: CASRELYRAVKYF.

This rearrangement joins TRBV18 to TRBJ2-7; a weak D match, TRBD1 (5 bases). Trimming left V 0 bases short and J 2 bases short, with 11 bases between. Germline CDR1 KGHSH, CDR2 LQKENI. The CDR3 spans 15 residues. The CDR3: CASSPPSSQAYEQYF. CDR3 coding DNA: TGTGCCAGCTCACCACCGTCTTCACAGGCCTACGAGCAGTACTTC.

The chain has TRBV5-1 and TRBJ2-1; a possible D gene is TRBD2 (7 bases). The CDR3 runs to 15 residues. Trimming left V 1 base short and J 5 bases short, with 13 bases between. The V gene's germline CDR1 is SGHRS and CDR2 YFSETQ. CDR3 in DNA: TGCGCCAGCAGCTTGAGGGGGGGTAGCAACAATGAGCAGTTCTTC. Amino acid sequence: CASSLRGGSNNEQFF.

The chain has TRBV3-1 (or the pseudogene TRBV3-2) and TRBJ2-5, with D possibly being TRBD1 (6 bases). The V gene lost 2 bases and the J gene lost 5 bases, with 12 bases spanning the gap. Germline values: CDR1 LGHDT, CDR2 YNNKEL (reference sequence). This CDR3 has 14 residues. DNA of the CDR3: TGTGCCAGCAGCCAACAGGGGAAATGGGAGACCCAGTACTTC. It translates to CASSQQGKWETQYF.

The chain employs TRBV20-1 and TRBJ2-7, with D hard to call. Looked up from germline, CDR1 is DFQATT and CDR2 is SNEGSKA (reference sequence). Between the trimmed V and J ends, which lost 3 bases and 3 bases, there was a span of 15 bases. The CDR3 is 14 residues long. CDR3 residues: CSASSGLSHYEQYF. The CDR3 DNA reads as TGCAGTGCTAGTTCAGGTCTATCCCACTACGAGCAGTACTTC.

The rearrangement links TRBV29-1 to TRBJ2-1; perhaps TRBD2 as D (6 bases). Germline V gene data show CDR1 as SQVTM and CDR2 as ANQGSEA. The CDR3 covers 13 residues. With 3 bases removed from V and 6 bases from J, the gap between germline ends came to 12 bases. The CDR3 DNA sequence: TGCAGCGTTGAGCGGGGCTACCGCAATGAGCAGTTCTTC. It translates to CSVERGYRNEQFF.